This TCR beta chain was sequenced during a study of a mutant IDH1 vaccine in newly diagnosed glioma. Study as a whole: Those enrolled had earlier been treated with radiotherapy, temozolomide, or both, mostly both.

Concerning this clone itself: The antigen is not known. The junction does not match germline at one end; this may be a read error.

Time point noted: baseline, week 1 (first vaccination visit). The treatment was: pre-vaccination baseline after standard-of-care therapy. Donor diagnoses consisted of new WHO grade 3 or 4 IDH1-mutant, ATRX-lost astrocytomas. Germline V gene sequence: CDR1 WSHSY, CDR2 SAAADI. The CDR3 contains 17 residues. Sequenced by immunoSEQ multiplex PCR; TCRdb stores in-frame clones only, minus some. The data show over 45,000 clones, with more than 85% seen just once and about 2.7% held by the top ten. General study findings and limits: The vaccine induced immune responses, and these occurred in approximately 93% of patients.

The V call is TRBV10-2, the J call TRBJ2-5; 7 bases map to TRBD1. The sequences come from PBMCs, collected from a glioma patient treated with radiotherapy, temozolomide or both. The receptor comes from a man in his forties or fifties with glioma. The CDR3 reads CASTETFRDSRQETQYF. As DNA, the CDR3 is TGCGCCAGCACTGAGACGTTCCGGGACAGCAGACAAGAGACCCAGTACTTC.